These 14 T cell receptor beta chains were all obtained from the same sample, sequenced in a study of shared clonotypes between healthy human individuals. Generated by immunoSEQ multiplex PCR, the TCRdb table keeps only in-frame clones and is missing some. In the table there are some 95,000 clones, 68% of which are singletons. The sequenced material came from memory CD8+ T cells sorted from blood. Subset denoted: CD45RO+ cells pooled with CCR7-negative TemRA cells. The receptors here all came from a man aged 25 to 45 in good health.

The V call is TRBV7-8, the J call TRBJ2-1, with 9 nucleotides matching TRBD1. With V trimmed by 1 base and J by 8 bases, 3 bases remained unmatched. Germline lookup yields CDR1 SGHVS and CDR2 FQNEAQ. The CDR3 consists of 14 residues. The CDR3 spells CASSLGTGVDEQFF. The CDR3 DNA reads TGTGCCAGCAGCTTAGGGACAGGGGTGGATGAGCAGTTCTTC.

This chain joins TRBV29-1 and TRBJ1-4; 9 nucleotides line up with TRBD1. With 6 bases clipped from V and 8 bases from J, the junction kept 7 bases outside the gene matches. Germline loops: CDR1 SQVTM, CDR2 ANQGSEA. This CDR3 is 13 amino acids long. Here the CDR3 DNA reads TGCAGCGTCTCACAGGGGGCGAGGGAAAAACTGTTTTTT. Protein sequence: CSVSQGAREKLFF.

The rearrangement uses TRBV5-1 and TRBJ2-3, with a tentative D call TRBD2 (5 bases). CDR3 length equals 15 residues. The germline CDR1 and CDR2 sequences are SGHRS and YFSETQ. Trimming cost V 5 bases and J 3 bases, with 16 bases left between them. CDR3 in amino acids: CASSPNGERTDTQYF. CDR3 sequence (DNA): TGCGCCAGCAGTCCAAACGGGGAGAGGACAGATACGCAGTATTTT.

This chain joins TRBV30 and TRBJ2-7; 12 bases align to TRBD2. This CDR3 region has 15 residues. V was clipped by 2 bases and J by 2 bases; unmatched bases: 4. The V gene's germline CDR1 is GTSNPN and CDR2 SVGIG (reference sequence). The DNA for the CDR3 is TGTGCCTGGAGTACGGGACTAGCGGGCCCCTACGAGCAGTACTTC. Its protein product is CAWSTGLAGPYEQYF. Looking up the rest from reference TRBV30 and TRBJ2-7 gives the full variable domain: SQTIHQWPATLVQPVGSPLSLECTVEGTSNPNLYWYRQAAGRGLQLLFYSVGIGQISSEVPQNLSASRPQDRQFILSSKKLLLSDSGFYLCAWSTGLAGPYEQYFGPGTRLTVT.

CDR3 loop: CASSHGGDTNEQFF. Written as DNA, the CDR3 is TGTGCCAGCTCCCACGGAGGCGACACCAATGAGCAGTTCTTC. V and J are TRBV6-4 and TRBJ2-1; perhaps TRBD2 as D (5 bases). Germline CDR1 and CDR2: MRHNA and SNTAGT. The CDR3 is made up of 14 amino acids. Trimming shortened V by 8 bases and J by 6 bases, and 17 bases separated the two germline ends.

This clone was picked up many times. The chain uses TRBV28 and TRBJ1-5; 10 bases agree with TRBD1. The V and J ends lost 5 bases and 6 bases, in that order; junction bases with no gene match: 7. The CDR3 length is 15 residues. Germline-derived CDR1 and CDR2 are MDHEN and SYDVKM. Here the CDR3 DNA reads TGTGCCAGCAGTCCAGGGACAGGGGCTGTTCAGCCCCAGCATTTT. Its protein product is CASSPGTGAVQPQHF.

This clone was detected a few times. J is TRBJ2-4 and V is TRBV29-1; the match to TRBD1 covers 8 bases. The trim removed 6 bases at V and 1 base at J, leaving 8 bases unmatched. Germline CDR1 reads SQVTM; CDR2 reads ANQGSEA. This CDR3 contains 15 residues. The CDR3 coding sequence is TGCAGCGTCGCCAGGGGGCCGGGGGCCAAAAACATTCAGTACTTC. It specifies CSVARGPGAKNIQYF.

This clone was seen repeatedly, ten times or more. The chain carries TRBV29-1 and TRBJ2-7; D gene unclear. The CDR3 length is 14 residues. Trimming stripped 4 bases from V and 0 bases from J, with 13 bases between. CDR1 is SQVTM, CDR2 ANQGSEA, per germline. CDR3 coding DNA: TGCAGCGTTGCCCCGGACCCTTTCTCCTACGAGCAGTACTTC. Residues: CSVAPDPFSYEQYF.

This clone was recorded only once. The genes are TRBV25-1 and TRBJ2-5; 7 nucleotides align to TRBD1. The CDR3 consists of 14 residues. CDR1 is MGHDK and CDR2 is SYGVNS in the germline V gene. The ends lost 3 bases at V and 1 base at J; junction bases unmatched: 2. The CDR3 DNA is TGTGCCAGCAGTGAGACAGGGACCCAAGAGACCCAGTACTTC. Encoded protein: CASSETGTQETQYF.

This clone was observed a single time. CDR3 DNA sequence: TGCAGCGTTTCCCCTGGGGGGTATGGCTACACCTTC. Translating it yields CSVSPGGYGYTF. This chain joins TRBV29-1 and TRBJ1-2; tentative D call: TRBD1 (5 bases). Trimming took off 5 bases at V and 5 bases at J, with 12 bases between the two ends. Germline assignment: CDR1 SQVTM and CDR2 ANQGSEA. The CDR3 consists of 12 residues.

The chain joins TRBV5-1 to TRBJ2-3; the D is unclear. CDR1 and CDR2 from the germline V gene are SGHRS and YFSETQ. The CDR3 is made up of 19 amino acids. V lost 7 bases, J lost 3 bases, and 30 bases lay in between. CDR3 coding DNA: TGCGCCAGCCACTCTACCGCTTTCGATATTTTGGGTCGGACAGATACGCAGTATTTT. This translates into CASHSTAFDILGRTDTQYF.

The genes are TRBV11-2 and TRBJ1-1; a possible D gene is TRBD1 (5 bases). Per the germline V gene, CDR1 is SGHAT and CDR2 is FQNNGV. The CDR3 has 14 amino acids. With 1 base removed from V and 2 bases from J, the gap between germline ends came to 8 bases. CDR3 sequence: CASSLVRGNTEAFF. DNA of the CDR3: TGTGCCAGCAGCTTAGTGAGGGGAAACACTGAAGCTTTCTTT. Complete variable domain (other parts from reference TRBV11-2 and TRBJ1-1): EAGVAQSPRYKIIEKRQSVAFWCNPISGHATLYWYQQILGQGPKLLIQFQNNGVVDDSQLPKDRFSAERLKGVDSTLKIQPAKLEDSAVYLCASSLVRGNTEAFFGQGTRLTVV.

This chain links TRBV5-1 with TRBJ1-1; D gene unclear. The V gene's germline CDR1 is SGHRS and CDR2 YFSETQ. V was clipped by 4 bases and J by 5 bases, with 12 bases between them. The CDR3 consists of 13 residues. The CDR3 sequence is CASSERVGTEAFF. The CDR3 DNA reads TGCGCCAGCAGCGAACGGGTTGGGACTGAAGCTTTCTTT.

The chain links TRBV5-4 to TRBJ2-2; the match to TRBD1 covers 9 bases. After removal of 4 bases from V and 6 bases from J, the junction contained 13 bases not matched to a gene. The CDR3 totals 17 residues. CDR1 SGHNT and CDR2 YYREEE come from the germline V gene (reference sequence). The CDR3 reads CASSLPGTGLSPGELFF. In nucleotides, the CDR3 is TGTGCCAGCAGCCTACCTGGGACAGGGCTTTCCCCCGGGGAGCTGTTTTTT.